One sample yielded the 20 T cell receptor beta chains listed below, sequenced in a study of blood T cell repertoires in COVID-19. This table comes from immunoSEQ multiplex PCR, and its TCRdb copy is limited to in-frame clones, with some not included. The repertoire has about 180,000 clones, about nine tenths of them found once; the top ten carry 4% to 5%. The sample comprised peripheral blood. The receptors here all came from a woman in her twenties or thirties with acute or convalescent COVID-19.

This chain connects TRBV3-1 (or the pseudogene TRBV3-2) to TRBJ1-2; the D is unclear. The CDR3 has 15 residues. Germline-derived CDR1 and CDR2 are LGHDT and YNNKEL (reference sequence). Between the trimmed V and J ends, which lost 1 base and 8 bases, there was a span of 17 bases. DNA for the CDR3: TGTGCCAGCAGCCAAGCAGCCGGGATGTACGGCGGCTACACCTTC. Amino acids: CASSQAAGMYGGYTF.

The rearrangement joins TRBV21-1 to TRBJ2-7; the D call TRBD2 from the table was never checked on the DNA. TRBV21-1 is marked as a pseudogene. This CDR3 is built from 16 residues. CDR3 coding DNA: TGTGCCAGCAGCAAAGCAGATAGCGGGAGGGTCCACGAGCAGTACTTC. Translating gives CASSKADSGRVHEQYF.

The CDR3 region is CASSLGGQMNTEAFF. The DNA of the CDR3 is TGTGCCAGCAGCTTAGGGGGACAGATGAACACTGAAGCTTTCTTT. The J gene is TRBJ1-1, the V gene TRBV11-2; 7 bases are shared with TRBD1. J lost 0 bases, V lost 1 base, and 2 bases had no gene match. Germline-derived CDR1 and CDR2 are SGHAT and FQNNGV. This CDR3 comprises 15 residues.

This sequence joins TRBV18 and TRBJ1-1, with a possible D match to TRBD1 (5 bases). This CDR3 is built from 13 residues. CDR1 is KGHSH, CDR2 LQKENI, per germline. The ends were cut back, 4 bases at V and 0 bases at J, with 6 bases in the middle. The chain's CDR3 is CASSRGVNTEAFF. For the CDR3, the DNA is TGTGCCAGCTCACGGGGGGTGAACACTGAAGCTTTCTTT.

This clone has just one count. The V call is TRBV15, the J call TRBJ1-6; D is uncertain. The CDR3 runs 18 residues. Germline V gives CDR1 LNHNV, CDR2 YYDKDF (reference sequence). Trimming removed 0 bases from V and 0 bases from J, with 12 bases in between. The CDR3 sequence: CATSRDIPTGSYNSPLHF. CDR3 coding DNA: TGTGCCACCAGCAGAGATATCCCCACGGGCTCCTATAATTCACCCCTCCACTTT.

The V call is TRBV5-1, the J call TRBJ2-3; D is possibly TRBD1 (5 bases). Germline V gene sequence: CDR1 SGHRS, CDR2 YFSETQ. The V and J ends lost 8 bases and 2 bases respectively, with 24 bases between them. This CDR3 region has 17 residues. The CDR3 DNA reads as TGCGCCAGTAGCCTAAATGGACCGGTAGGGGACACAGATACGCAGTATTTT. It is translated as CASSLNGPVGDTDTQYF.

This chain links TRBV30 with TRBJ2-1, with 7 positions matching TRBD2. The CDR3 is 13 residues long. Per the germline V gene, CDR1 is GTSNPN and CDR2 is SVGIG (reference sequence). J lost 3 bases, V lost 3 bases, and 2 bases had no gene match. The CDR3 here is CAWSGLGYNEQFF. CDR3 DNA: TGTGCCTGGAGCGGACTAGGCTACAATGAGCAGTTCTTC.

The sample holds one count of this clone. V gene TRBV4-2 combines with J gene TRBJ1-5; D is undetermined. CDR1 is LGHNA and CDR2 is YNFKEQ in the germline V gene. The CDR3 spans 14 residues. V lost 3 bases and J 9 bases, leaving 15 bases between the germline ends. The CDR3: CASSHAQAGGPQHF. The CDR3 DNA is TGTGCCAGCAGCCATGCGCAGGCGGGTGGGCCCCAGCATTTT.

This clone was seen a few times. V gene TRBV5-1 combines with J gene TRBJ2-1; 7 nucleotides agree with TRBD2. The CDR3 runs to 15 residues. V shed 4 bases and J 4 bases; nucleotides not matched to a gene: 8. Germline CDR1 reads SGHRS; CDR2 reads YFSETQ. CDR3 DNA sequence: TGCGCCAGCAGCCCGGGGGGTTTTCAATACAATGAGCAGTTCTTC. Translated: CASSPGGFQYNEQFF.

This sequence joins TRBV28 and TRBJ1-2; tentatively, D is TRBD1 (5 bases). The CDR3 is 13 amino acids. Trimming removed 8 bases from V and 4 bases from J, with 14 bases in between. The germline V gene has CDR1 MDHEN and CDR2 SYDVKM. The CDR3 DNA reads as TGTGCCAGCGGGCAGGGAGGTGGCTATGGCTACACCTTC. Residues: CASGQGGGYGYTF.

The gene calls are TRBV28 and TRBJ2-3; TRBD2 matches at 10 bases. J gave up 1 base and V 6 bases, and 4 bases lay outside the gene matches. The V gene's germline CDR1 is MDHEN and CDR2 SYDVKM. CDR3 length: 15 residues. Here the CDR3 DNA reads TGTGCCAGCAGGGTAGCGGGAGGAGGCACAGATACGCAGTATTTT. It translates to CASRVAGGGTDTQYF.

This chain connects TRBV30 to TRBJ1-3, with D hard to call. V lost 7 bases, J lost 1 base, and 11 bases lay in between. This CDR3 has 13 residues. Germline V gene data show CDR1 as GTSNPN and CDR2 as SVGIG (reference sequence). The CDR3 is CASVPGSGNTIYF. The CDR3 DNA reads as TGTGCCTCTGTCCCAGGATCTGGAAACACCATATATTTT.

This clone was recorded a few times. CDR3 in DNA: TGCGCCAGCAGTTTACAGGGACGCACTGAAGCTTTCTTT. Encoded protein: CASSLQGRTEAFF. V gene TRBV10-2 combines with J gene TRBJ1-1; TRBD1 might be the D (6 bases). The V end was cut by 5 bases, the J end by 4 bases, with 11 bases between. CDR3 length: 13 residues. Germline V CDR1 and CDR2: WSHSY, SAAADI.

The chain couples TRBV30 to TRBJ1-4, with D uncertain. This CDR3 comprises 12 residues. Trimming shortened V by 7 bases and J by 5 bases, and 11 bases separated the two germline ends. The germline CDR1 and CDR2 sequences are GTSNPN and SVGIG (reference sequence). This CDR3 is CASRRGNEKLFF. The CDR3 coding sequence is TGTGCCTCCCGACGGGGAAATGAAAAACTGTTTTTT.

The V gene is TRBV6-5, the J gene TRBJ1-1; tentatively, D is TRBD1 (6 bases). The germline V gene has CDR1 MNHEY and CDR2 SVGAGI. The V end lost 7 bases, the J end lost 11 bases, and 20 bases lay between the germline ends. The CDR3 is made up of 13 amino acids. The CDR3 loop reads CASTLGTSLMAFF. In nucleotides, the CDR3 is TGTGCCAGCACCCTCGGGACATCCCTGATGGCTTTCTTT.

The sample holds one count of this clone. J is TRBJ1-4 and V is TRBV7-8; D is uncertain. Germline V gives CDR1 SGHVS, CDR2 FQNEAQ. The CDR3 covers 13 residues. V lost 4 bases and J 7 bases, leaving 10 bases between the germline ends. This CDR3 is CASSYGGSEKLFF. Here the CDR3 DNA reads TGTGCCAGCAGCTACGGCGGGTCTGAAAAACTGTTTTTT.

This chain uses TRBV19 with TRBJ1-5; tentative D call: TRBD1 (5 bases). CDR3 length equals 11 residues. With 8 bases removed from V and 11 bases from J, the gap between germline ends came to 13 bases. Germline CDR1 LNHDA, CDR2 SQIVND (reference sequence). The CDR3 DNA is TGTGCCAGTCAGGGTGCATCGGCCCAGCATTTT. Translated: CASQGASAQHF.

The chain links TRBV2 to TRBJ2-1; D might be TRBD2 (5 bases). Germline V gives CDR1 SNHLY, CDR2 FYNNEI. The CDR3 runs 13 residues. The germline V and J ends were trimmed by 6 bases and 11 bases, with 17 bases remaining between them. The CDR3 region has the DNA TGTGCCAGCAGCGCCGTTGAGGGCCTAAAGCAGTTCTTC. It specifies CASSAVEGLKQFF. Variable domain in full (rest from reference TRBV2 and TRBJ2-1): EPEVTQTPSHQVTQMGQEVILRCVPISNHLYFYWYRQILGQKVEFLVSFYNNEISEKSEIFDDQFSVERPDGSNFTLKIRSTKLEDSAMYFCASSAVEGLKQFFGPGTRLTVL.

This clone has just one count. V gene TRBV16 combines with J gene TRBJ1-3; D unclear. V was trimmed by 2 bases and J by 0 bases, leaving 11 bases between them. Germline CDR1 KGHSY, CDR2 FQNENV. This CDR3 spans 16 amino acids. The CDR3 region is CASSQGPDPSGNTIYF. The CDR3 DNA reads as TGTGCCAGCAGCCAAGGGCCAGACCCCTCTGGAAACACCATATATTTT. Full variable domain (outside the CDR3, taken from reference TRBV16 and TRBJ1-3): GEEVAQTPKHLVRGEGQKAKLYCAPIKGHSYVFWYQQVLKNEFKFLISFQNENVFDETGMPKERFSAKCLPNSPCSLEIQATKLEDSAVYFCASSQGPDPSGNTIYFGEGSWLTVV.

This clone is a singleton in its sample. The chain recombines TRBV20-1 with TRBJ1-2, with D perhaps matching TRBD1 (5 bases). Trimming stripped 3 bases from V and 1 base from J, with 15 bases between. Germline V gene data show CDR1 as DFQATT and CDR2 as SNEGSKA (reference sequence). The CDR3 spans 15 residues. CDR3 sequence: CSASLAGRDNYGYTF. The CDR3 bases are TGCAGTGCTAGTTTAGCAGGGAGGGATAACTATGGCTACACCTTC.